The 29 T cell receptor beta chains in this list originate from one sample, sequenced in a study of Graves' ophthalmopathy and Graves' hyperthyroidism (dated by TCRdb to 2016 to 2019). The data were produced on an Illumina HiSeq 2000. TCR beta CDR3 regions were amplified from RNA transcripts for repertoire sequencing. HTBI primers and the Qiagen OneStep RT-PCR kit were used in a first-round RT-PCR, which was followed by a second-round multiplex PCR, size selection and purification. The public sequencing data were trimmed at Q25 with fastp and processed into clonotypes with MiXCR by TCRdb, which kept only in-frame beta chains. Each CDR3 protein appears once, grouped with its most common genes and DNA. The sample table lists around 1,200,000 distinct CDR3 sequences, 36% of them with a count of one. The top ten clones comprise around 10% of the sample. Sequencing input: peripheral blood or thyroid tissue (not recorded which). These receptors all stem from an adult man with Graves' hyperthyroidism.

This clonotype was counted at least ten times. The chain is built from TRBV7-9 and TRBJ1-1; no reliable D call. The V end lost 4 bases, the J end lost 0 bases, and 12 bases lay between the germline ends. Per the germline V gene, CDR1 is SEHNR and CDR2 is FQNEAQ (reference sequence). The length of the CDR3 is 15 residues. For the CDR3, the DNA is TGTGCCAGCAGCTCCCCGGACGGTATGAACACTGAAGCTTTCTTT. This encodes CASSSPDGMNTEAFF.

V usage is TRBV29-1 and J usage is TRBJ1-5; 7 bases map to TRBD1. Germline V gene sequence: CDR1 SQVTM, CDR2 ANQGSEA. The ends lost 7 bases at V and 6 bases at J; junction bases unmatched: 9. The CDR3 sequence is 13 residues long. CDR3 DNA sequence: TGCAGCGCGGCAGCAGGGGGTCTTCAGCCCCAGCATTTT. It specifies CSAAAGGLQPQHF.

V gene TRBV28 combines with J gene TRBJ1-5; TRBD1 is a possible D gene (5 bases). The V gene lost 6 bases and the J gene lost 5 bases, with 14 bases spanning the gap. This CDR3 comprises 14 residues. Per the germline V gene, CDR1 is MDHEN and CDR2 is SYDVKM. CDR3 residues: CASSWKGPDQPQHF. DNA for the CDR3: TGTGCCAGCAGCTGGAAGGGACCGGATCAGCCCCAGCATTTT.

The chain is built from TRBV7-9 and TRBJ1-2; D perhaps matches TRBD1 (5 bases). The V and J ends lost 5 bases and 4 bases respectively, with 11 bases between them. This CDR3 has 13 residues. Germline loops: CDR1 SEHNR, CDR2 FQNEAQ (reference sequence). The CDR3 bases are TGTGCCAGCAGCCAACCGGGACTCTATGGCTACACCTTC. It is translated as CASSQPGLYGYTF.

The CDR3 loop reads CASSSTELSNSPLHF. The DNA for the CDR3 is TGTGCCAGCAGCTCTACAGAGCTATCCAATTCACCCCTCCACTTT. The chain has TRBV25-1 and TRBJ1-6; no clear D. CDR3 length: 15 residues. Germline loops: CDR1 MGHDK, CDR2 SYGVNS. Trimming stripped 6 bases from V and 7 bases from J, with 16 bases between. Full variable domain (rest looked up from reference TRBV25-1 and TRBJ1-6): EADIYQTPRYLVIGTGKKITLECSQTMGHDKMYWYQQDPGMELHLIHYSYGVNSTEKGDLSSESTVSRIRTEHFPLTLESARPSHTSQYLCASSSTELSNSPLHFGNGTRLTVT.

The V and J genes are TRBV10-3 and TRBJ2-7; D not certain. Germline V CDR1 and CDR2: ENHRY, SYGVKD. This CDR3 has 13 amino acids. Deletions cut 11 bases from V and 2 bases from J, with 16 bases between. The CDR3 reads CAGSFSRTYEQYF. The CDR3, as DNA: TGTGCCGGCAGTTTTTCCCGAACCTACGAGCAGTACTTC.

This chain uses TRBV12-3 or TRBV12-4 with TRBJ1-5; D is possibly TRBD1 (6 bases). V lost 7 bases to trimming and J lost 7 bases, with 17 bases between them. CDR3 length: 14 amino acids. Here the CDR3 DNA reads TGTGCCAGCACCCAACAGGGATCGCGGCAGCCCCAGCATTTT. As protein: CASTQQGSRQPQHF.

This clonotype has a handful of counts. The CDR3 sequence is CASSLLPFSGDGFGELFF. The CDR3 bases are TGTGCCAGCAGCCTACTCCCCTTCAGCGGAGACGGGTTCGGGGAGCTGTTTTTT. This chain connects TRBV7-3 to TRBJ2-2, with D perhaps TRBD2 (5 bases). This CDR3 is 18 amino acids long. Germline V gene data show CDR1 as SGHTA and CDR2 as FQGTGA. V was trimmed by 5 bases and J by 7 bases, leaving 26 bases between them.

This clonotype was found many times. The gene calls are TRBV20-1 and TRBJ2-5; 7 bases are shared with TRBD2. J lost 3 bases, V lost 5 bases, and 9 bases had no gene match. There are 14 residues in the CDR3. Germline lookup yields CDR1 DFQATT and CDR2 SNEGSKA (reference sequence). The CDR3 protein is CSAGRGGGEETQYF. CDR3 bases: TGCAGTGCTGGTCGGGGTGGGGGGGAAGAGACCCAGTACTTC.

CDR3: CATSPRTVNTEAFF. The CDR3 DNA reads TGTGCCACCTCCCCCCGGACAGTGAACACTGAAGCTTTCTTT. The rearrangement joins TRBV2 to TRBJ1-1; a weak D match, TRBD1 (6 bases). V lost 10 bases and J lost 0, with 15 bases in between. CDR3 length: 14 amino acids. Germline assignment: CDR1 SNHLY and CDR2 FYNNEI.

Regarding this clonotype: An end of the junction does not agree with germline; a read error may underlie this. The CDR3 DNA reads as TGTGCCAGCAGCAAGAGGACAGGACAAGAGAGCCAGTACTTC. It is translated as CASSKRTGQESQYF. This chain connects TRBV9 to TRBJ2-5, with 7 bases identical to TRBD1. Germline V gene lookup returns CDR1 SGDLS and CDR2 YYNGEE. The CDR3 runs to 14 residues.

For the CDR3, the DNA is TGTGCCAGCAGCCCGGGACAGGGGGCGCTTGAGCCCGTCCTGACTTTC. Translating gives CASSPGQGALEPVLTF. This rearrangement joins TRBV7-9 to TRBJ2-6; 12 bases are shared with TRBD1. In germline, CDR1 is SEHNR, CDR2 FQNEAQ (reference sequence). This CDR3 comprises 16 residues. V lost 5 bases to trimming and J lost 12 bases; unmatched junction nucleotides: 11.

The gene calls are TRBV15 and TRBJ2-7; a possible D gene is TRBD1 (6 bases). Germline CDR1 reads LNHNV; CDR2 reads YYDKDF (reference sequence). V was clipped by 4 bases and J by 2 bases, with 15 bases between them. The CDR3 loop spans 15 amino acids. CDR3 nucleotide sequence: TGTGCCACCAGCATCCGGCCGACAGGCCCCTACGAGCAGTACTTC. Translation gives CATSIRPTGPYEQYF.

This clonotype was seen a handful of times. V is TRBV2 and J is TRBJ2-7, with D unresolved. The ends were cut back, 6 bases at V and 0 bases at J, with 18 bases in the middle. The CDR3 is 16 amino acids. From germline, CDR1 is SNHLY and CDR2 FYNNEI. The CDR3 DNA is TGTGCCAGCAGCGTTAAACCCGAGTCCCCCTCCTACGAGCAGTACTTC. This gives the protein CASSVKPESPSYEQYF.

Comments on this clonotype: One end of the junction is discordant with germline, which a read error may explain. As DNA, the CDR3 is TGTGCCATCAGTTCGGGCCCGAAAACCTATGGCCACACCTTC. This gives the protein CAISSGPKTYGHTF. The chain couples TRBV10-3 to TRBJ1-2, with D unresolved. Germline V CDR1 and CDR2: ENHRY, SYGVKD. CDR3 length: 14 residues.

This clonotype was observed once. Given a much more abundant clone one base away, this may be a read error. This rearrangement joins TRBV15 to TRBJ2-7; the D gene is possibly TRBD2 (6 bases). The length of the CDR3 is 14 residues. Germline V CDR1 and CDR2: LNHNV, YYDKDF (reference sequence). V lost 5 bases and J lost 5, with 16 bases in between. The CDR3 DNA reads TGTGCCACCAGCCGAGGGCGGGGTCTAGACGAGCAGTACTTC. Translation gives CATSRGRGLDEQYF. Supplemented by reference TRBV15 and TRBJ2-7, the full variable domain reads DAMVIQNPRYQVTQFGKPVTLSCSQTLNHNVMYWYQQKSSQAPKLLFHYYDKDFNNEADTPDNFQSRRPNTSFCFLDIRSPGLGDTAMYLCATSRGRGLDEQYFGPGTRLTVT.

In this sample, this clonotype turned up many times. The chain has TRBV7-6 and TRBJ1-1; TRBD1 agrees at 12 bases. This CDR3 comprises 15 residues. CDR1 and CDR2 from the germline V gene are SGHVS and FNYEAQ. After removal of 5 bases from V and 6 bases from J, the junction contained 7 bases not matched to a gene. DNA for the CDR3: TGTGCCAGCAGCGCCGGGACAGGGGGCTCATCTGAAGCTTTCTTT. It is translated as CASSAGTGGSSEAFF.

Notes on this clonotype: An end of the junction differs from the germline gene, which may be a read error. V is TRBV19 and J is TRBJ1-1; D uncertain. This CDR3 is built from 13 residues. From germline, CDR1 is LNHDA and CDR2 SQIVND (reference sequence). CDR3 DNA sequence: TGTGCCAGTCGTATAGAGGTAGGCAACGGGGCTTTCTTT. Translating it yields CASRIEVGNGAFF.

This clonotype was detected ten times or more. The chain has TRBV29-1 and TRBJ2-7, with D possibly TRBD1 on 7 matching bases. The CDR3 has 13 amino acids. Trimming stripped 7 bases from V and 6 bases from J, with 19 bases between. CDR1 is SQVTM and CDR2 is ANQGSEA in the germline V gene. The CDR3 nucleotides read TGCAGCGCCGCCGGAGGGGGCCTCACCGAGCAGTACTTC. This gives the protein CSAAGGGLTEQYF.

In this sample, this clonotype turned up a few times. The chain combines TRBV4-3 with TRBJ2-5, with 7 bases identical to TRBD1. J lost 2 bases, V lost 5 bases, and 8 bases had no gene match. The CDR3 runs to 15 residues. The germline V gene encodes CDR1 LGHNA and CDR2 YSLEER. In DNA, the CDR3 is TGCGCCAGCAGCAAAAAGACAGGGAGACAAGAGACCCAGTACTTC. Translating it yields CASSKKTGRQETQYF.

This clonotype was recorded many times. V and J are TRBV7-9 and TRBJ2-5; 13 bases line up with TRBD2. Germline-derived CDR1 and CDR2 are SEHNR and FQNEAQ (reference sequence). There are 16 residues in the CDR3. Losses at the gene ends were 6 bases for V and 4 bases for J; bases not matched to a gene: 8. The CDR3 sequence is CASSRPTSGGPETQYF. CDR3 DNA sequence: TGTGCCAGCAGTCGCCCGACTAGCGGGGGGCCAGAGACCCAGTACTTC.

V is TRBV7-2 and J is TRBJ1-2; perhaps TRBD1 as D (6 bases). Trimming took off 3 bases at V and 0 bases at J, with 20 bases between the two ends. Germline CDR1 is SGHTA and CDR2 is FQGNSA. CDR3 length equals 18 residues. The CDR3: CASSFPTGQDPSNYGYTF. CDR3 DNA: TGTGCCAGCAGCTTCCCGACAGGCCAAGACCCATCTAACTATGGCTACACCTTC.

The chain has TRBV7-2 and TRBJ1-6; TRBD1 might be the D (5 bases). V shed 6 bases and J shed 0 bases, with 9 bases lying between them. The germline gives CDR1 SGHTA, CDR2 FQGNSA. The CDR3 contains 15 residues. The CDR3 sequence: CASRLGGSYNSPLHF. In nucleotides, the CDR3 is TGTGCCAGCAGACTGGGGGGCTCCTATAATTCACCCCTCCACTTT.

This sequence joins TRBV30 and TRBJ2-7, with D unresolved. Germline-derived CDR1 and CDR2 are GTSNPN and SVGIG (reference sequence). CDR3 size: 12 residues. V lost 4 bases and J lost 2, with 9 bases in between. The CDR3 region is CAWTMGTYEQYF. The CDR3 DNA reads TGTGCCTGGACTATGGGAACCTACGAGCAGTACTTC.

Concerning this clonotype itself: Sequence at one end of the junction differs from germline and may be a read error. For the CDR3, the DNA is TGTGCCAGCAGCTTAGACCGGACAGGGGATGACTACGAGCAGTACTTC. This translates into CASSLDRTGDDYEQYF. The chain recombines TRBV10-2 with TRBJ2-7; 9 bases match TRBD1. The CDR3 has 16 amino acids. Germline V CDR1 and CDR2: WSHSY, SAAADI.

This clonotype was counted between two and nine times. A read error may explain this, as a much larger clone is one base away. The chain has TRBV10-3 and TRBJ1-1; D gene ambiguous. Trimming took 3 bases from V and 1 from J, leaving 6 bases between them. Germline V gives CDR1 ENHRY, CDR2 SYGVKD. This CDR3 region has 13 residues. CDR3 region: CAISEPWNTEAFF. The CDR3 nucleotides read TGTGCCATCAGTGAACCTTGGAACACTGAAGCTTTCTTT.

The chain combines TRBV29-1 with TRBJ2-5; 10 nucleotides line up with TRBD2. Germline CDR1 reads SQVTM; CDR2 reads ANQGSEA. The CDR3 loop spans 12 amino acids. The CDR3 sequence is CRLAGSGETQYF. The CDR3 DNA is TGCAGACTAGCGGGGAGTGGTGAGACCCAGTACTTC.

This clonotype was seen repeatedly, ten times or more. The chain joins TRBV20-1 to TRBJ2-5, with 9 bases lining up with TRBD1. The germline V gene has CDR1 DFQATT and CDR2 SNEGSKA (reference sequence). The CDR3 has 15 amino acids. V lost 3 bases and J lost 9; bases outside the gene matches: 14. The CDR3: CSARDGQGSPRAQYF. Written as DNA, the CDR3 is TGCAGTGCTAGGGACGGACAGGGGAGTCCCCGGGCCCAGTACTTC.

This clonotype has at least ten counts. This chain connects TRBV12-3 or TRBV12-4 to TRBJ2-6; no reliable D call. This CDR3 has 16 residues. Trimming took 6 bases from V and 4 from J, leaving 16 bases between them. DNA of the CDR3: TGTGCCAGCAGCCCCAGGCATGGGTTCGGGGCCAACGTCCTGACTTTC. This gives the protein CASSPRHGFGANVLTF.